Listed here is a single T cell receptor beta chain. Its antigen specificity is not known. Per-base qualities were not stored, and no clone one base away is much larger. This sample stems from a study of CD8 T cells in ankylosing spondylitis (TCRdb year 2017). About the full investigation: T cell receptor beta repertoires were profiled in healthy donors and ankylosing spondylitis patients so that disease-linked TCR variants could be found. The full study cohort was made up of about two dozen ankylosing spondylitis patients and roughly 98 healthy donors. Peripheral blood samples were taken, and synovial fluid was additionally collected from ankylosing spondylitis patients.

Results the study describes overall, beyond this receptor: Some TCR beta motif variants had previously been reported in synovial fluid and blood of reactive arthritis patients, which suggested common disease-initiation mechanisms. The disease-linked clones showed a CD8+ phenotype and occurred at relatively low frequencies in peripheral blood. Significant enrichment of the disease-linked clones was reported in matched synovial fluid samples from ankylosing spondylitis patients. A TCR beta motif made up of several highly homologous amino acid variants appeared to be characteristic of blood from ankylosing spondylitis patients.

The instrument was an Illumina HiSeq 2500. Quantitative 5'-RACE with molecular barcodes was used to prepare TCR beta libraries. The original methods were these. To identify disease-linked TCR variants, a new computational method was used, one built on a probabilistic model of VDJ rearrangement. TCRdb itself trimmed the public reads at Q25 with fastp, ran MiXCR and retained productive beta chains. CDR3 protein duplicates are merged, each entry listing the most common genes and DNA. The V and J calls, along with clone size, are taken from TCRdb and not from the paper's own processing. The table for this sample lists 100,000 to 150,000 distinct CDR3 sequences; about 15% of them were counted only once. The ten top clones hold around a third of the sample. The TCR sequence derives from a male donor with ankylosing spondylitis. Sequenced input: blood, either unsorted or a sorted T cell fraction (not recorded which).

The DNA sequence is given as TGTGCCAGCAGTTCCCGCCCCGGGACAGGGGGAGGAGATGAGCAGTTCTTC. Translated, it gives CASSSRPGTGGGDEQFF. The chain joins TRBV28 to TRBJ2-1; 11 central nucleotides agree with TRBD1. There are 17 amino acids in the CDR3, from cysteine to phenylalanine inclusive. Left in the record is the CDR3 DNA by itself, 51 bases read in frame from the first base. Trimming accounts for 4 bases at V and 8 bases at J, while the number of junction bases matched to no gene is 13. For CDR1 and CDR2, the germline V gene lists MDHEN and SYDVKM.